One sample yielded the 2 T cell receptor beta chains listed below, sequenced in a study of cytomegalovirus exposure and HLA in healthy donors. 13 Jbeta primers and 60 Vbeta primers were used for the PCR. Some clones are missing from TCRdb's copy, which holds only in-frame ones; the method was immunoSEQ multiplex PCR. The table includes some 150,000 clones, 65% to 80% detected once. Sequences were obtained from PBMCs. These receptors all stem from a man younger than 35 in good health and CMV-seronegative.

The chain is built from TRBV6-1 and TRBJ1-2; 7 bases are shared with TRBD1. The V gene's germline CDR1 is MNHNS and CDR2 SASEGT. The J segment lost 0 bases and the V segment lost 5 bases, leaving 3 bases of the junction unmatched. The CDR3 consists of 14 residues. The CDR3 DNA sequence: TGTGCCAGCAGTCGGGACAGTTCTAACTATGGCTACACCTTC. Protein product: CASSRDSSNYGYTF.

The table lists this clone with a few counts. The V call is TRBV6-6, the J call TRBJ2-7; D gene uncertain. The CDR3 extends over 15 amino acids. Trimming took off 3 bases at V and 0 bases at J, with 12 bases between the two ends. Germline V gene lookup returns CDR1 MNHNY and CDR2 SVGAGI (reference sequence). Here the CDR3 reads CASSYGLESSYEQYF. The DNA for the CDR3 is TGTGCCAGCAGTTATGGGCTGGAAAGCTCCTACGAGCAGTACTTC.